Listed below are T cell receptor beta chains from one sample, sequenced in a study of T cells after yellow fever vaccination. Using its own MiXCR run on the 5' RACE reads, TCRdb lists one record per CDR3 protein. The sample shows 300,000 to 400,000 distinct CDR3 sequences, roughly an eighth of them seen only once. The material sequenced was CD4+ T cells sorted from PBMCs, taken 15 days after the yellow fever booster vaccination. All receptors come from a man aged 18 to 30 who received the YFV17D yellow fever vaccine. Each CDR3 is given with its conserved first and last residue. A D gene is named only where the DNA matches it firmly. Clone size, where shown, is once, few, many, or a class for clones that have expanded.

clone_size: few
v_call: TRBV19
j_call: TRBJ1-4
d_call: .
cdr3_nt: TGTGCCAGTAGTATTGGTGCTGAAAAACTGTTTTTT
cdr3_aa: CASSIGAEKLFF

clone_size: .
v_call: TRBV4-1
j_call: TRBJ1-1
d_call: TRBD1
cdr3_nt: TGCGCCAGCAGCGAATACAGGGGCCCCAGGGAAGCTTTCTTT
cdr3_aa: CASSEYRGPREAFF

clone_size: once
v_call: TRBV29-1
j_call: TRBJ1-1
d_call: .
cdr3_nt: TGCAGCGTTGAATCCGTTCCGAACACTGAAGCTTTCTTT
cdr3_aa: CSVESVPNTEAFF

clone_size: few
v_call: TRBV4-3
j_call: TRBJ2-5
d_call: .
cdr3_nt: TGCGCCAGCAGCCCATGGGGGTACCAAGAGACCCAGTACTTC
cdr3_aa: CASSPWGYQETQYF

clone_size: few
v_call: TRBV20-1
j_call: TRBJ2-2
d_call: .
cdr3_nt: TGCAGTGTCTCGTCAAGGGGTTTAGACACCGGGGAGCTGTTTTTT
cdr3_aa: CSVSSRGLDTGELFF

clone_size: .
v_call: TRBV7-2
j_call: TRBJ2-7
d_call: .
cdr3_nt: TGTGCCAGCAGCTCACGGACACTCCCACTAGCCTACGAGCAGTACTTC
cdr3_aa: CASSSRTLPLAYEQYF

clone_size: .
v_call: TRBV20-1
j_call: TRBJ2-3
d_call: .
cdr3_nt: TGCAGTGCTTCAGGGAGCACAGATACGCAGTATTTT
cdr3_aa: CSASGSTDTQYF

clone_size: .
v_call: TRBV3-1
j_call: TRBJ1-6
d_call: .
cdr3_nt: TGTGCCAGCAGCCAAGGCTGGCGGGGCAGGGATTCACCCCTCCACTTT
cdr3_aa: CASSQGWRGRDSPLHF

clone_size: few
v_call: TRBV4-1
j_call: TRBJ2-5
d_call: .
cdr3_nt: TGCGCCAGCAGCCAACCTCCAGGGAGGGAGACCCAGTACTTC
cdr3_aa: CASSQPPGRETQYF

clone_size: many
v_call: TRBV27
j_call: TRBJ1-5
d_call: .
cdr3_nt: TGTGCCAGCAGTTTACGAGGACGGACTAATAGCAATCAGCCCCAGCATTTT
cdr3_aa: CASSLRGRTNSNQPQHF

clone_size: few
v_call: TRBV30
j_call: TRBJ1-5
d_call: .
cdr3_nt: TGTGCCTGGAGCCCCGCGGGCAATCAGCCCCAGCATTTT
cdr3_aa: CAWSPAGNQPQHF

clone_size: .
v_call: TRBV3-1
j_call: TRBJ1-5
d_call: .
cdr3_nt: TGTGCCAGCAGCCAAGCCGGGGGGGGTGGTGATCAGCCCCAGCATTTT
cdr3_aa: CASSQAGGGGDQPQHF